The subject of this entry is one T cell receptor (beta chain). Its antigen remains unidentified. The data stem from a study of STAT3 mutations in large granular lymphocyte leukemia. Study-wide background: Roughly half of the longitudinally sequenced T-LGLL patients carried detectable canonical activating STAT3 mutations. Overall study findings and caveats: Clonal expansion was inferred from other time points because no sample existed at each clone's first appearance. At least one immunodominant TCR beta clonotype appeared in every T-cell large granular lymphocyte leukemia patient.

Profiled with immunoSEQ multiplex PCR; TCRdb holds only in-frame clones, not every one. Altogether more than 3,500 clones are present, 60% to 80% being singletons, with the ten largest covering about 36%. The origin of this receptor is a human donor with T large granular lymphocyte leukemia. Some clones in this sample may be carry-over from other donors' samples. Material: PBMCs.

CDR3 bases: TGTGCCAGCAGTCGCGATCCACAGGTCTACGAGCAGTACTTC. Amino acid sequence: CASSRDPQVYEQYF. V is TRBV11-2 and J is TRBJ2-7, with D maybe TRBD1 (5 bases). Germline CDR1 and CDR2: SGHAT and FQNNGV. V lost 6 bases to trimming and J lost 3 bases, with 15 bases between them. The CDR3 contains 14 residues. Filled out from reference TRBV11-2 and TRBJ2-7, the complete variable domain reads EAGVAQSPRYKIIEKRQSVAFWCNPISGHATLYWYQQILGQGPKLLIQFQNNGVVDDSQLPKDRFSAERLKGVDSTLKIQPAKLEDSAVYLCASSRDPQVYEQYFGPGTRLTVT.